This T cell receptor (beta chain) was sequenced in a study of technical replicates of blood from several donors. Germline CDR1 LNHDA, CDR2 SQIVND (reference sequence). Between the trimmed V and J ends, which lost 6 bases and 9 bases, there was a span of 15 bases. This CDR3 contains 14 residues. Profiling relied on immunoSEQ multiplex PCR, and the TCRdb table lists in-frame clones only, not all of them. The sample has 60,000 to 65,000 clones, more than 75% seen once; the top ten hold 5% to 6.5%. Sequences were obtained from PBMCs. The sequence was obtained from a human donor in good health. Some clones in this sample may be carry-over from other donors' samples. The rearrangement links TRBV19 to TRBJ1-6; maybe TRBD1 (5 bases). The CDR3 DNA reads TGTGCCAGTAGGCTCCGGGACTTGAGTTCACCCCTCCACTTT. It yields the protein CASRLRDLSSPLHF.